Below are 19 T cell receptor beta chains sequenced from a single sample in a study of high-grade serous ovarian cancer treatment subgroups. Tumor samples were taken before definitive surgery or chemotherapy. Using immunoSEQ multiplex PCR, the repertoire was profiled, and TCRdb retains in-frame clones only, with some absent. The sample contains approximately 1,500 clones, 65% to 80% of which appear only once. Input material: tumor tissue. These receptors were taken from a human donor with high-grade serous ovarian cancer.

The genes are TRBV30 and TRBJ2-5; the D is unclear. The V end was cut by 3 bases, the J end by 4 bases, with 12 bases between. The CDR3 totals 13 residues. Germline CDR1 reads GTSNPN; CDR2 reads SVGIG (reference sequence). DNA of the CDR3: TGTGCCTGGAGAGTTAATAGTCGAGAGACCCAGTACTTC. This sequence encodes CAWRVNSRETQYF.

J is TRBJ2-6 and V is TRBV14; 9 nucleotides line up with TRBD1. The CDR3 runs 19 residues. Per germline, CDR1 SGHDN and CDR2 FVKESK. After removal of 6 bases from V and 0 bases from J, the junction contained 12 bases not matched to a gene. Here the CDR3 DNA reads TGTGCCAGCAGTCCAGTACCGGGACAGGGCTTCTCTGGGGCCAACGTCCTGACTTTC. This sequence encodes CASSPVPGQGFSGANVLTF.

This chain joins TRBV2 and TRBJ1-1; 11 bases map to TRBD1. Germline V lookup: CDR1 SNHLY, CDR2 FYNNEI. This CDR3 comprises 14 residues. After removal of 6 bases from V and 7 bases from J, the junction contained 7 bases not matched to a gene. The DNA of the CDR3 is TGTGCCAGCAGCCACGGACAGGGGGCCTTTGAAGCTTTCTTT. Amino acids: CASSHGQGAFEAFF.

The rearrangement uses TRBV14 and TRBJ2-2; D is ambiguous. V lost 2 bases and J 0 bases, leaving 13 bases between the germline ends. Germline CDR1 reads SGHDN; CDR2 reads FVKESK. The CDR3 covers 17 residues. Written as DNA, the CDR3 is TGTGCCAGCAGCCAACACCCATCGCCAGCGAACACCGGGGAGCTGTTTTTT. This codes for CASSQHPSPANTGELFF.

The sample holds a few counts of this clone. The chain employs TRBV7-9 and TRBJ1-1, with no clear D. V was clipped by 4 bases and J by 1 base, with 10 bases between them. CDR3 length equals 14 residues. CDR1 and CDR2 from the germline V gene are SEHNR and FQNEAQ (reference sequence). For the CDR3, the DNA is TGTGCCAGCAGCTCCCGAGAGACGAACACTGAAGCTTTCTTT. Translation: CASSSRETNTEAFF.

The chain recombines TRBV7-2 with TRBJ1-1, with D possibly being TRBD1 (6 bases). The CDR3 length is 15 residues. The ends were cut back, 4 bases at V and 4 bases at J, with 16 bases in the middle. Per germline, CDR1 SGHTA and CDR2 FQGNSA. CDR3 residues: CASSSLPQTGTEAFF. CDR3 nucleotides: TGTGCCAGCAGCTCACTACCCCAGACAGGCACTGAAGCTTTCTTT.

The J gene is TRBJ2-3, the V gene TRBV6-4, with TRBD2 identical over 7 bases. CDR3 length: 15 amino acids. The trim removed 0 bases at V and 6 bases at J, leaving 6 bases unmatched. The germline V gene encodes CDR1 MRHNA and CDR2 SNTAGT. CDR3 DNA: TGTGCCAGCAGTGACTCCGCGGGAGTGGTGGATACGCAGTATTTT. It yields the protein CASSDSAGVVDTQYF.

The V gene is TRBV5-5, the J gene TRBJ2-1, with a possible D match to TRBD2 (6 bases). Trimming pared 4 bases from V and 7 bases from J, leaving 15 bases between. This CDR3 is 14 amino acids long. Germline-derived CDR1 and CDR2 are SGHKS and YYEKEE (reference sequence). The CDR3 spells CASSKGTPGNEQFF. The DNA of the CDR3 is TGTGCCAGCAGCAAAGGGACTCCAGGTAATGAGCAGTTCTTC.

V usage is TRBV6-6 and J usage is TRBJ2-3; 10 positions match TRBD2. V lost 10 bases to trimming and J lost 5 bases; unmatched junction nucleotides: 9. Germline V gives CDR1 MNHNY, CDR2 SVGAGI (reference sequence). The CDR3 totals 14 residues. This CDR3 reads CATEGLASGDTQYF. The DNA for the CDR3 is TGTGCCACAGAGGGACTAGCGAGCGGAGATACGCAGTATTTT.

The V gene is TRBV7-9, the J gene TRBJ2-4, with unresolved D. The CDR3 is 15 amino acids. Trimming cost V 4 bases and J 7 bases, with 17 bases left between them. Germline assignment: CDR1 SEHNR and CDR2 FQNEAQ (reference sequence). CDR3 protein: CASSYPSRLGNIQYF. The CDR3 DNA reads TGTGCCAGCAGCTACCCTTCCAGGCTAGGGAACATTCAGTACTTC.

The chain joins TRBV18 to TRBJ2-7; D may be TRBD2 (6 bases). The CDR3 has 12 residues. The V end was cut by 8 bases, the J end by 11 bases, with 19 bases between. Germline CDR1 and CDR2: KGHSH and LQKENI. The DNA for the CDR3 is TGTGCCAGCACGGGACCTGGGAGGTCAGAGTACTTC. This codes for CASTGPGRSEYF.

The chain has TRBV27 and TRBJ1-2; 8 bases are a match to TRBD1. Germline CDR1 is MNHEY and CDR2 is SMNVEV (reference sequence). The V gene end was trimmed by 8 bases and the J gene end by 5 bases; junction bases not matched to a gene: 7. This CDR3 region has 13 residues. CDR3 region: CASGKQGVYGYTF. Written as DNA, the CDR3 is TGTGCCAGCGGGAAACAGGGGGTGTATGGCTACACCTTC.

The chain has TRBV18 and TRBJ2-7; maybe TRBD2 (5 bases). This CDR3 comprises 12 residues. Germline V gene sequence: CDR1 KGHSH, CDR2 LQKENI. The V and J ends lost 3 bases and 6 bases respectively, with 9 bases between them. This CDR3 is CASSPSAGEQYF. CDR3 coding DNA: TGTGCCAGCTCACCGTCTGCGGGCGAGCAGTACTTC.

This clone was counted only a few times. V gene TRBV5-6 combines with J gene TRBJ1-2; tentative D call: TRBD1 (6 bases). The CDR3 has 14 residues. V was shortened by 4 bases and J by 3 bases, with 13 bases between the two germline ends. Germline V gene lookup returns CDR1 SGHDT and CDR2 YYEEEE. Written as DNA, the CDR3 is TGTGCCAGCAGCGCGGGGGGGCGAGACTATGGCTACACCTTC. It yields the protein CASSAGGRDYGYTF.

CDR3 nucleotide sequence: TGTGCCAGCAGGAAACAGGGGGCTGGAAACACCATATATTTT. Amino acids: CASRKQGAGNTIYF. The rearrangement links TRBV27 to TRBJ1-3; 8 bases map to TRBD1. This CDR3 has 14 residues. The V and J ends lost 6 bases and 2 bases, in that order; junction bases with no gene match: 3. Germline CDR1 and CDR2: MNHEY and SMNVEV (reference sequence).

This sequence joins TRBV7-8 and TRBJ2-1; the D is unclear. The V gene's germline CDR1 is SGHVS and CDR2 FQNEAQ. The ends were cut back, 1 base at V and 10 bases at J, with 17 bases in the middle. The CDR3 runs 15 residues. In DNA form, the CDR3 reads TGTGCCAGCAGCTTAGGTGGCGGTAAAGCACACGAGCAGTTCTTC. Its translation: CASSLGGGKAHEQFF.

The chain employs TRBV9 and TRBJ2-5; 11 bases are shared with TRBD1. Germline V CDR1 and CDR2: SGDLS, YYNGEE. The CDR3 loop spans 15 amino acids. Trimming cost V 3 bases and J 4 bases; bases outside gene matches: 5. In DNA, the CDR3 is TGTGCCAGCAGCGACGGACAGGGGGCGAGAGAGACCCAGTACTTC. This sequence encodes CASSDGQGARETQYF.

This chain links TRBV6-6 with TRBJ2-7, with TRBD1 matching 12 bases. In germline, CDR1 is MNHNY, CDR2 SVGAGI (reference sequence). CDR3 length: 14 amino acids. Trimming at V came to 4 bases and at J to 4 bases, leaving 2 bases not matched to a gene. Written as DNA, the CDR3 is TGTGCCAGCAGTTTGGGACAGGGGGCGTACGAGCAGTACTTC. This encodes CASSLGQGAYEQYF.

Here the CDR3 reads CSVVPRTSATQDTQYF. CDR3 sequence (DNA): TGCAGCGTTGTGCCCCGGACTAGCGCGACCCAGGATACGCAGTATTTT. This chain connects TRBV29-1 to TRBJ2-3; TRBD2 agrees at 9 bases. In germline, CDR1 is SQVTM, CDR2 ANQGSEA. Germline trimming cut 4 bases from V and 6 bases from J; bases unmatched to any gene: 14. The CDR3 is 16 amino acids.